Described below is a single T cell receptor (beta chain) sequence and its context. Its antigen remains unidentified. This sample is part of a study of T cell responses to AZD1222 COVID-19 vaccine. Study-level points and caveats: Unmutated regions of variants are reportedly targeted by nearly half of spike-specific TCRs. Donors, mostly white British, included more females; clonal diversity was possibly underestimated. There were vaccine-associated CD4 TCRs across spike, dominant at 160-218 and 743-854.

Clones were read by immunoSEQ multiplex PCR, and TCRdb kept only the in-frame ones, dropping some. This table holds roughly 160,000 clones, roughly 94% found once. This clonotype originated in an adult in good health. Sequencing used peripheral blood, obtained on day 0 of AZD1222 vaccination.

The CDR3 bases are TGTGCCAGCAGTTCCCTTGAACAGGGGGCAGGCGGCTACACCTTC. This codes for CASSSLEQGAGGYTF. This chain links TRBV6-2 or TRBV6-3 with TRBJ1-2; 9 nucleotides match TRBD1. The CDR3 spans 15 residues. Trimming removed 4 bases from V and 8 bases from J; junction bases left unmatched: 11. Germline CDR1 MNHEY, CDR2 SVGEGT.